One and the same sample provided the 2 T cell receptor beta chains below, sequenced in a study of T cell responses to AZD1222 COVID-19 vaccine. Clones were read by immunoSEQ multiplex PCR, and TCRdb kept only the in-frame ones, dropping some. In the table there are 95,000 to 100,000 clones, 88% of which are singletons. The sequencing used peripheral blood, collected 28 days after the second AZD1222 dose. The receptors shown here come from an adult who received the AZD1222 COVID-19 vaccine.

The J gene is TRBJ1-1, the V gene TRBV5-1; tentative D call: TRBD1 (6 bases). V lost 5 bases, J lost 5 bases, and 22 bases lay in between. This CDR3 is built from 16 residues. The germline V gene has CDR1 SGHRS and CDR2 YFSETQ. CDR3 region: CASRFTPTGGQTEAFF. In DNA, the CDR3 is TGCGCCAGCAGGTTCACCCCTACCGGGGGGCAAACTGAAGCTTTCTTT. The whole variable domain, filled in from reference TRBV5-1 and TRBJ1-1, reads KAGVTQTPRYLIKTRGQQVTLSCSPISGHRSVSWYQQTPGQGLQFLFEYFSETQRNKGNFPGRFSGRQFSNSRSEMNVSTLELGDSALYLCASRFTPTGGQTEAFFGQGTRLTVV.

The chain couples TRBV11-2 to TRBJ1-1; D remains unclear. This CDR3 contains 14 residues. Germline CDR1 is SGHAT and CDR2 is FQNNGV. Trimming left V 3 bases short and J 4 bases short, with 12 bases between. The CDR3 sequence: CASSFPRKATEAFF. In DNA, the CDR3 is TGTGCCAGCAGCTTCCCCCGTAAGGCCACTGAAGCTTTCTTT.